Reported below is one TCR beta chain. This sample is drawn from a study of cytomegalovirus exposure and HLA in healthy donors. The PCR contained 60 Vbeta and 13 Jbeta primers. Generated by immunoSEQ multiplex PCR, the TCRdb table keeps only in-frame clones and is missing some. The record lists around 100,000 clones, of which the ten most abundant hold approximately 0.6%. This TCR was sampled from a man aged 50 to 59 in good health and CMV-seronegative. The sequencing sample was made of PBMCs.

CDR3 in DNA: TGCGGAACCTCAGGGGAAACTGAAGCTTTCTTT. Residues: CGTSGETEAFF. V usage is TRBV20-1 and J usage is TRBJ1-1; TRBD1 might be the D (6 bases). This CDR3 region has 11 residues. In germline, CDR1 is DFQATT, CDR2 SNEGSKA (reference sequence).